The rows below give T cell receptor beta chains drawn from one sample of a study of shared clonotypes between healthy human individuals. The repertoire was sequenced with immunoSEQ multiplex PCR; TCRdb's copy has only in-frame clones and lacks some. The sample comprises roughly 720,000 clones, 90% of which are singletons, and less than 40% rests with the top ten. The sample was memory CD8+ T cells from PBMCs. These receptors all stem from a young man in good health. Some clones in this sample may be carry-over from other donors' samples. Both conserved end residues are part of each CDR3. Each record gives: V gene, clone size, J gene, D gene, CDR3 DNA, CDR3 protein. The D gene is left open where the match is weak. The size of a clone is reported for some rows only, either as once, few or many, or as a class for expanded clones.

V: TRBV4-2; size: few; J: TRBJ2-6; D: TRBD2; DNA: TGTGCCAGCAGCCCAGAGGGAGGGACTGGGGCCAACGTCCTGACTTTC; CDR3: CASSPEGGTGANVLTF
V: TRBV30; size: NA; J: TRBJ2-2; D: NA; DNA: TGTGCCTGGGGCGGACCAAACACCGGGGAGCTGTTTTTT; CDR3: CAWGGPNTGELFF
V: TRBV28; size: NA; J: TRBJ2-3; D: TRBD2; DNA: TGTGCCAGCACCTGGACTAGCGCAAGCACAGATACGCAGTATTTT; CDR3: CASTWTSASTDTQYF
V: TRBV29-1; size: NA; J: TRBJ2-7; D: TRBD1; DNA: TGCAGCGTCCGGACAGGGAAGTTATCCTACGAGCAGTACTTC; CDR3: CSVRTGKLSYEQYF
V: TRBV28; size: NA; J: TRBJ2-1; D: NA; DNA: TGTGCCAGCAGTGGGGGGCCCCCGCAAATCAGTGAGCAGTTCTTC; CDR3: CASSGGPPQISEQFF
V: TRBV4-3; size: NA; J: TRBJ2-7; D: NA; DNA: TGCGCCAGCAGCCAAGGACCGGGGTTGCCGGGCGAGCAGTACTTC; CDR3: CASSQGPGLPGEQYF
V: TRBV2; size: NA; J: TRBJ2-7; D: NA; DNA: TGTGCCAGCAGGACAGCCTCCTACGAGCAGTACTTC; CDR3: CASRTASYEQYF
V: TRBV5-6; size: NA; J: TRBJ1-5; D: TRBD1; DNA: TGTGCCAGCAGCCGAGGGGGACAGGTTTGGAGCAATCAGCCCCAGCATTTT; CDR3: CASSRGGQVWSNQPQHF
V: TRBV19; size: once; J: TRBJ1-1; D: NA; DNA: TGTGCCAGTAGCCCCTCACCCGGGCACCGCGATAGGAATACTGAAGCTTTCTTT; CDR3: CASSPSPGHRDRNTEAFF
V: TRBV9; size: few; J: TRBJ1-1; D: TRBD1; DNA: TGTGCCAGCAGCCCTTTTGGGACAGTGAACACTGAAGCTTTCTTT; CDR3: CASSPFGTVNTEAFF
V: TRBV11-2; size: NA; J: TRBJ2-7; D: TRBD2; DNA: TGTGCCAGCAGCTTAGTATCCGGTCGCGGGAGGGCCTTGTACGAGCAGTACTTC; CDR3: CASSLVSGRGRALYEQYF
V: TRBV27; size: once; J: TRBJ1-1; D: NA; DNA: TGTGCCAGCGGAAGAGGGTCTGCAGGTCCGGCTTTCTTT; CDR3: CASGRGSAGPAFF
V: TRBV7-9; size: once; J: TRBJ2-7; D: TRBD2; DNA: TGTGCCAGCAGCTTAGCCGGGGGGGAGCGGAACACCTACGAGCAGTACTTC; CDR3: CASSLAGGERNTYEQYF
V: TRBV27; size: NA; J: TRBJ2-7; D: TRBD2; DNA: TGTGCCAGCAGTCGAACGCGGGGGGTCAACGAGCAGTACTTC; CDR3: CASSRTRGVNEQYF
V: TRBV19; size: NA; J: TRBJ2-1; D: TRBD2; DNA: TGTGCCAGTAGTATAGGGTCGGGAGGGTACAATGAGCAGTTCTTC; CDR3: CASSIGSGGYNEQFF
V: TRBV28; size: NA; J: TRBJ2-2; D: NA; DNA: TGTGCCAGCAGCCAGGTTTCCGGGGAGCTGTTTTTT; CDR3: CASSQVSGELFF